The 2 T cell receptor beta chains below were found in one sample sequenced in a study of blood T cell repertoires in COVID-19. Profiled with immunoSEQ multiplex PCR; TCRdb holds only in-frame clones, not every one. The table includes about 98,000 clones, roughly nine tenths detected once. Sequencing input: peripheral blood. These TCRs come from a man in his fifties with acute or convalescent COVID-19.

This clone was observed a handful of times. The chain couples TRBV27 to TRBJ2-7; 7 bases agree with TRBD2. CDR3 length: 15 amino acids. V was pared by 5 bases and J by 2 bases, with 9 bases of the junction left unmatched. Germline lookup yields CDR1 MNHEY and CDR2 SMNVEV (reference sequence). The CDR3 region has the DNA TGTGCCAGCAGTCGGGCGGGAGACCGCCCCTACGAGCAGTACTTC. Protein: CASSRAGDRPYEQYF.

The chain is built from TRBV5-1 and TRBJ1-1, with D hard to call. The CDR3 spans 14 residues. The V end lost 5 bases, the J end lost 3 bases, and 14 bases lay between the germline ends. Germline V gene lookup returns CDR1 SGHRS and CDR2 YFSETQ. CDR3 amino acids: CASRDGLGDTEAFF. Here the CDR3 DNA reads TGCGCCAGCAGGGACGGCCTCGGGGACACTGAAGCTTTCTTT.